There are many counts of the clone carrying this T cell receptor beta chain. Its antigen is not identified. The V segment lost 2 bases and the J segment 6 bases; nucleotides outside the gene matches: 5. Germline V gives CDR1 SGHTA, CDR2 FQGNSA. CDR3 size: 15 residues. TCRdb re-called the 5' RACE reads with MiXCR, one entry per CDR3 protein. The sample has 700,000 or so distinct CDR3 sequences; approximately 22% are singletons. The data originate from a study of identical twins. General study results and limits: Twin sharing of out-of-frame TCR alpha was underestimated by models in monozygotic pairs. Whereas memory repertoires showed no such difference, abundant cord blood beta clonotypes carried fewer insertions.

The sample also formed part of further work on T cells expressing NK-cell markers. That work adds: In the group of eight sequenced donors, seven were HCMV-seropositive and one was seronegative. Nothing established the HCMV specificity of expanded NKG2C+ T cell clones.

This clonotype originated in a woman aged 18-35 years in good health. The sample taken for sequencing was PBMCs. The chain carries TRBV7-2 and TRBJ2-1, with 9 nucleotides matching TRBD2. This chain's CDR3 is CASSLLAGLFNEQFF. In nucleotides, the CDR3 is TGTGCCAGCAGCTTACTAGCGGGACTTTTCAATGAGCAGTTCTTC.